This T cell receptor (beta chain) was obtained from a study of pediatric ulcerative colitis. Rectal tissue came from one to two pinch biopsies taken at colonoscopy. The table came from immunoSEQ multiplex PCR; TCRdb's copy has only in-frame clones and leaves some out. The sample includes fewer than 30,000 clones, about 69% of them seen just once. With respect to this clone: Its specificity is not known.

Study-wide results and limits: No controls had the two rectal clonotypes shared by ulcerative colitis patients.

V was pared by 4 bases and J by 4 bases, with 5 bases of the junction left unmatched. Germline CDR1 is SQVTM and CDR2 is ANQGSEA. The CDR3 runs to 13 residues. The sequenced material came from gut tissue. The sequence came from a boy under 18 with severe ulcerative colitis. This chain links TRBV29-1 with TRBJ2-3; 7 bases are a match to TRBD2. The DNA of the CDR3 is TGCAGCGTTGTTCTAGCGGAAGCAGATACGCAGTATTTT. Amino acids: CSVVLAEADTQYF.